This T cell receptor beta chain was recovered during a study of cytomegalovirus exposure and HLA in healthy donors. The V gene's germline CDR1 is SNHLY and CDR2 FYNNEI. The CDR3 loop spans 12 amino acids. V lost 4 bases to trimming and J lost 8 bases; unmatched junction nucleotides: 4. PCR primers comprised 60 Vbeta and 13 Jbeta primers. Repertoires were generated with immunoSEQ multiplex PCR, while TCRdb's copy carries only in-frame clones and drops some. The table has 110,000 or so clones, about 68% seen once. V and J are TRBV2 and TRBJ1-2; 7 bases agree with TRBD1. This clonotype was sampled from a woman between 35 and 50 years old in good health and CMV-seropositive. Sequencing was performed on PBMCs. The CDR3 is CASSARQGGYTF. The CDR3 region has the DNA TGTGCCAGCAGTGCCCGACAGGGAGGCTACACCTTC.